A selection of T cell receptor beta chains follows, all from one sample in a study of blood T cell repertoires in COVID-19. Using immunoSEQ multiplex PCR, the repertoire was profiled, and TCRdb retains in-frame clones only, with some absent. The sample lists 200,000 or so clones; approximately 80% were seen once. The source material was PBMCs or T cells enriched from blood (not recorded which). Source of these receptors: a man aged 60 to 69 who had recovered from COVID-19. Both conserved end residues are part of each CDR3. D genes are given only for firm matches. Only part of the rows carry a size: once, few, many, or a class if the clone is expanded.

NA	TRBV10-1	TRBJ2-3	once	TGCGCCAGCAGTGAGGCAACAGGAGATACGCAGTATTTT	CASSEATGDTQYF
TRBD2	TRBV10-3	TRBJ2-3	NA	TGTGCCATCAGTGGACCTAGCGGGGGGACCACAGATACGCAGTATTTT	CAISGPSGGTTDTQYF
NA	TRBV10-2	TRBJ1-6	NA	TGCGCCAGCAAGGACCTTCCGGGGGACGAAGCACCCCTCCACTTT	CASKDLPGDEAPLHF
NA	TRBV7-2	TRBJ2-2	NA	TGTGCCAGCAGCTTCAGACAGCACCCACCGGGTGGGGAGCTGTTTTTT	CASSFRQHPPGGELFF
NA	TRBV12-3/TRBV12-4	TRBJ1-1	NA	TGTGCCAGCAGCGGACAGATGAACACTGAAGCTTTCTTT	CASSGQMNTEAFF
TRBD2	TRBV2	TRBJ2-3	NA	TGTGCCAGCACGGGGGGTCCGGGCCCCACAGATACGCAGTATTTT	CASTGGPGPTDTQYF
TRBD1	TRBV30	TRBJ1-3	NA	TGTGCCTGGAACCCCGGGACAGCTGGAAACACCATATATTTT	CAWNPGTAGNTIYF
TRBD2	TRBV4-1	TRBJ2-1	NA	TGCGCCAGCAGCCAAGATCTACTAGCGGGGGGGTACAATGAGCAGTTCTTC	CASSQDLLAGGYNEQFF
NA	TRBV19	TRBJ1-1	NA	TGTGCCAGTAGTATGGAGGGTTCTGAAGCTTTCTTT	CASSMEGSEAFF
TRBD1	TRBV7-9	TRBJ1-2	once	TGTGCCAGCAGTGGACAGGGGCTACTCTATGGCTACACCTTC	CASSGQGLLYGYTF
TRBD2	TRBV9	TRBJ2-6	NA	TGTGCCAGCAGCGCGGAATTGAGCGGGGGGGCCTCTGGGGCCAACGTCCTGACTTTC	CASSAELSGGASGANVLTF
TRBD1	TRBV9	TRBJ2-7	NA	TGTGCCAGCAGCGTAGGGACAGGGGGCATCTACGAGCAGTACTTC	CASSVGTGGIYEQYF
NA	TRBV19	TRBJ1-5	NA	TGTGCCAGTAGTGCGGGAGGGAACAGGGCAAGCAATCAGCCCCAGCATTTT	CASSAGGNRASNQPQHF
TRBD1	TRBV5-1	TRBJ1-4	NA	TGCGCCAGCAGCACTGGACAGGGAAGAGATGAAAAACTGTTTTTT	CASSTGQGRDEKLFF
NA	TRBV7-2	TRBJ2-7	many	TGTGCCAGCAGCTATACTAACCTACGAGGGCAGTACTTC	CASSYTNLRGQYF
TRBD1	TRBV6-5	TRBJ1-4	NA	TGTGCCAGCAGTTACCGGCGGACAGGGCCAAATGAAAAACTGTTTTTT	CASSYRRTGPNEKLFF
TRBD1	TRBV27	TRBJ1-6	NA	TGTGCCAGCAGTTTTTCGGACAGGGGGCAATCACCCCTCCACTTT	CASSFSDRGQSPLHF
NA	TRBV10-3	TRBJ2-7	NA	TGTGCCATCAGTGACGGGGGCTACGAGCAGTACTTC	CAISDGGYEQYF
NA	TRBV27	TRBJ1-1	NA	TGTGCCAGCAGTTTAAGTGTAGGGGCCAACACTGAAGCTTTCTTT	CASSLSVGANTEAFF
TRBD1	TRBV7-6	TRBJ2-5	NA	TGTGCCAGCAGCGGACGACAGGGGAACGTTGAGACCCAGTACTTC	CASSGRQGNVETQYF
NA	TRBV18	TRBJ1-2	NA	TGTGCCAGCTCCCCTTCGGGCGGGGATGGCTACACCTTC	CASSPSGGDGYTF
NA	TRBV18	TRBJ1-2	NA	TGTGCCAGCTCACCGGACAGATTATCAGTTCGTGGCTACACCTTC	CASSPDRLSVRGYTF
NA	TRBV19	TRBJ1-1	NA	TGTGCCAGTAGTACGTACAGGGATAACGAAGCTTTCTTT	CASSTYRDNEAFF
TRBD2	TRBV6-9	TRBJ2-3	NA	TGTGCCAGCAGCCCGCTGGGGGGACTAGCGGGGGAAACAAGCACAGATACGCAGTATTTT	CASSPLGGLAGETSTDTQYF
TRBD1	TRBV7-2	TRBJ1-1	NA	TGTGCCAGCAGCTCTGGGACAGCGAGGGGGAACACTGAAGCTTTCTTT	CASSSGTARGNTEAFF
TRBD2	TRBV4-2	TRBJ2-3	NA	TGTGCCAGCAGCCAGGGGCAGGGACTAGCGGGGACAGATACGCAGTATTTT	CASSQGQGLAGTDTQYF
TRBD1	TRBV5-6	TRBJ1-1	NA	TGTGCCAGCAGCTTGCCTGGACAGGGGTACACTGAAGCTTTCTTT	CASSLPGQGYTEAFF
TRBD1	TRBV24-1	TRBJ2-3	NA	TGTGCCACCAGTGACCGCCCACGGACAGGGGGCCGTGTAGATACGCAGTATTTT	CATSDRPRTGGRVDTQYF
TRBD2	TRBV3-1/TRBV3-2	TRBJ2-5	NA	TGTGCCAGCAGCCAAGATAGCCGGCGGGGGGCCCTGGAGACCCAGTACTTC	CASSQDSRRGALETQYF
TRBD2	TRBV7-2	TRBJ2-2	few	TGTGCCAGCAGCTTAAAAGGGACTAGCGGCACCGGGGAGCTGTTTTTT	CASSLKGTSGTGELFF
TRBD1	TRBV12-5	TRBJ2-7	NA	TGTGCTAGTGGCCTAGCCTGGACAGGGGGGTACGAGCAGTACTTC	CASGLAWTGGYEQYF
TRBD2	TRBV9	TRBJ2-1	once	TGTGCCAGCAGCGGCACTAGCGGGGGGGTCAATGAGCAGTTCTTC	CASSGTSGGVNEQFF
TRBD2	TRBV14	TRBJ2-1	NA	TGTGCCAGCAGCCAAGATCGGGGCGGACTAGCGGGGTTGTACAATGAGCAGTTCTTC	CASSQDRGGLAGLYNEQFF
NA	TRBV7-2	TRBJ2-3	NA	TGTGCCAGCAGCTTAGTTTCCAGGGCCACAGATACGCAGTATTTT	CASSLVSRATDTQYF